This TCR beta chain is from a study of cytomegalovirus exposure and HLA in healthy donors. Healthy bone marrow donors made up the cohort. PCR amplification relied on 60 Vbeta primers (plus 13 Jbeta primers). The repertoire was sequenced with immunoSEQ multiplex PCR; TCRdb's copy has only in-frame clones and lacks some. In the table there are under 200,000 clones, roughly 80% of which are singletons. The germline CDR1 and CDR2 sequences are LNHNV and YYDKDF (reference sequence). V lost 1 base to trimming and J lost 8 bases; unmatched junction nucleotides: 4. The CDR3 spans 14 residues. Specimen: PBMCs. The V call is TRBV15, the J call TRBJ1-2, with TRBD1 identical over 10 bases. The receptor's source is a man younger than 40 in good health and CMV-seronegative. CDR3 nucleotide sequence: TGTGCCACCAGCAGAGGCCGGGACAGGGGCGGCTACACCTTC. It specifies CATSRGRDRGGYTF. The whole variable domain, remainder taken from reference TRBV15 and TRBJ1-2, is DAMVIQNPRYQVTQFGKPVTLSCSQTLNHNVMYWYQQKSSQAPKLLFHYYDKDFNNEADTPDNFQSRRPNTSFCFLDIRSPGLGDTAMYLCATSRGRDRGGYTFGSGTRLTVV.